The 5 T cell receptor beta chains below all came from one sample that was sequenced in a study of T cells in Graves' hyperthyroidism and ophthalmopathy. It was RNA transcripts that yielded the amplified TCR beta CDR3 regions. First-round RT-PCR with HTBI primers amplified the TCR CDR3 region. TCRdb re-analysed the multiplex PCR reads in MiXCR, keeping a single row per CDR3 protein. The table lists a few hundred thousand distinct CDR3 sequences, around 20% of them singletons, with roughly two fifths in the top ten. The sequenced sample was blood. The receptor source for this set is a man aged 18 to 30 with Graves' ophthalmopathy.

This clonotype was detected ten times or more. V gene TRBV6-1 combines with J gene TRBJ1-1, with no clear D. The CDR3 has 15 residues. Trimming pared 5 bases from V and 2 bases from J, leaving 15 bases between. Germline assignment: CDR1 MNHNS and CDR2 SASEGT. DNA of the CDR3: TGTGCCAGCAGTCTCCGGTCCCAACTAAACACTGAAGCTTTCTTT. Its translation: CASSLRSQLNTEAFF.

The genes are TRBV19 and TRBJ1-5; TRBD1 matches 7 bases. The V and J ends lost 5 bases and 4 bases, in that order; junction bases with no gene match: 5. The germline V gene has CDR1 LNHDA and CDR2 SQIVND (reference sequence). The CDR3 has 14 residues. The chain's CDR3 is CASSWGQLNQPQHF. The CDR3, as DNA: TGTGCCAGTAGTTGGGGACAGTTAAATCAGCCCCAGCATTTT.

This clonotype was detected many times. The rearrangement links TRBV5-1 to TRBJ1-4; D is ambiguous. The CDR3 sequence is 14 residues long. Deletions cut 1 base from V and 0 bases from J, with 4 bases between. Germline V CDR1 and CDR2: SGHRS, YFSETQ. The CDR3 loop reads CASSLTATNEKLFF. The CDR3 nucleotides are TGCGCCAGCAGCTTGACAGCAACTAATGAAAAACTGTTTTTT.

The chain couples TRBV20-1 to TRBJ2-1; a weak D match, TRBD2 (5 bases). V gave up 0 bases and J gave up 4 bases, with 13 bases separating them. The CDR3 covers 15 residues. Germline V gene lookup returns CDR1 DFQATT and CDR2 SNEGSKA (reference sequence). CDR3 sequence: CSARDPLVVYNEQFF. CDR3 DNA: TGCAGTGCTAGAGATCCACTAGTTGTATACAATGAGCAGTTCTTC.

In this sample, this clonotype turned up many times. The CDR3 reads CASSPHPGDRTQYF. The CDR3 region has the DNA TGTGCCAGCAGCCCTCACCCAGGTGACCGTACGCAGTATTTT. The chain combines TRBV3-1 with TRBJ2-3; D ambiguous. This CDR3 has 14 amino acids. The germline V gene encodes CDR1 LGHDT and CDR2 YNNKEL (reference sequence). V dropped 4 bases and J dropped 8 bases, with 16 bases sitting between them.